The present T cell receptor (beta chain) was sequenced within a study of control samples from healthy donors and cancer patients. Data came from immunoSEQ multiplex PCR; TCRdb stores just in-frame clones and leaves some out. This table holds around 130,000 clones, roughly 90% found once. The sequence was obtained from a man aged 50 or older in good health. The sequenced sample was blood.

Here the CDR3 DNA reads TGCAGCGTTGAAAGGTGGACAGCCGGCCGTATCATGAACACTGAAGCTTTCTTT. It codes for CSVERWTAGRIMNTEAFF. The chain carries TRBV29-1 and TRBJ1-1, with D perhaps matching TRBD1 (6 bases). CDR1 and CDR2 from the germline V gene are SQVTM and ANQGSEA. V lost 2 bases to trimming and J lost 0 bases, with 22 bases between them. The CDR3 totals 18 residues. Drawing the rest from reference TRBV29-1 and TRBJ1-1, the complete variable domain is SAVISQKPSRDICQRGTSLTIQCQVDSQVTMMFWYRQQPGQSLTLIATANQGSEATYESGFVIDKFPISRPNLTFSTLTVSNMSPEDSSIYLCSVERWTAGRIMNTEAFFGQGTRLTVV.